The 14 T cell receptor beta chains presented below share a single source sample, sequenced in a study of T cell changes during pregnancy in multiple sclerosis. Clones were sequenced by immunoSEQ multiplex PCR, and TCRdb holds only the in-frame ones, with some missing. Of some 100,000 clones in the sample, approximately 94% are singletons; the top ten hold over 0.8%. The starting material was peripheral blood, obtained before pregnancy. The receptors stem from a female donor with multiple sclerosis, enrolled in a pregnancy study.

V and J are TRBV5-1 and TRBJ2-7; D remains unclear. Germline CDR1 reads SGHRS; CDR2 reads YFSETQ. The V gene lost 5 bases and the J gene lost 0 bases, with 9 bases spanning the gap. The CDR3 spans 13 residues. CDR3 nucleotides: TGCGCCAGCAGTCCGACTGACTCCTACGAGCAGTACTTC. Amino acids: CASSPTDSYEQYF.

V is TRBV7-6 and J is TRBJ2-7, with 9 bases fitting TRBD1. Germline V gene sequence: CDR1 SGHVS, CDR2 FNYEAQ. J was trimmed by 7 bases and V by 4 bases; bases with no gene match: 8. The CDR3 is made up of 14 amino acids. DNA for the CDR3: TGTGCCAGCAGCTACGGACAGGGGAAGGGAGAGCAGTACTTC. It specifies CASSYGQGKGEQYF.

The chain links TRBV13 to TRBJ2-1; 8 bases align to TRBD2. Germline loops: CDR1 PRHDT, CDR2 FYEKMQ (reference sequence). The ends lost 5 bases at V and 3 bases at J; junction bases unmatched: 6. The CDR3 contains 15 residues. CDR3 amino acids: CASSLRGRNYNEQFF. The CDR3 nucleotides are TGTGCCAGCAGCCTCCGCGGGAGGAACTACAATGAGCAGTTCTTC.

The chain joins TRBV19 to TRBJ2-1; the match to TRBD2 covers 8 bases. This CDR3 has 15 amino acids. Germline CDR1 reads LNHDA; CDR2 reads SQIVND (reference sequence). Germline trimming cut 3 bases from V and 12 bases from J; bases unmatched to any gene: 13. CDR3 amino acids: CASSIDHGRGRRQFF. The CDR3 nucleotides are TGTGCCAGTAGTATTGACCATGGACGCGGGAGGCGGCAGTTCTTC.

The chain employs TRBV10-2 and TRBJ1-5; D gene uncertain. Per germline, CDR1 WSHSY and CDR2 SAAADI. The CDR3 is made up of 17 amino acids. Trimming pared 3 bases from V and 7 bases from J, leaving 22 bases between. This CDR3 is CASSDYFGQPGRQPQHF. The CDR3 DNA sequence: TGCGCCAGCAGTGATTATTTTGGGCAACCCGGTCGGCAGCCCCAGCATTTT.

V and J are TRBV12-5 and TRBJ1-2; 10 nucleotides line up with TRBD1. Trimming took 0 bases from V and 6 from J; bases not matched to a gene: 7. Germline V gene sequence: CDR1 LGHNT, CDR2 FRNRAP. The CDR3 is made up of 16 amino acids. The CDR3, as DNA: TGTGCTAGTGGTTTGGTAATGGGACAGGGGTCCCATGGCTACACCTTC. It is translated as CASGLVMGQGSHGYTF.

The chain recombines TRBV14 with TRBJ2-7; D unresolved. In germline, CDR1 is SGHDN, CDR2 FVKESK. This CDR3 is 13 amino acids long. V was pared by 4 bases and J by 2 bases, with 9 bases between. The CDR3 region is CASSPWQTYEQYF. The CDR3 bases are TGTGCCAGCAGCCCGTGGCAGACCTACGAGCAGTACTTC.

This chain connects TRBV10-3 to TRBJ2-7; TRBD1 matches 7 bases. V trimming: 4 bases; J trimming: 6 bases; junction bases outside the gene matches: 9. Per germline, CDR1 ENHRY and CDR2 SYGVKD. This CDR3 contains 14 residues. The CDR3 region is CAISAGTEFSEQYF. In DNA form, the CDR3 reads TGTGCCATCAGTGCCGGGACAGAGTTCAGCGAGCAGTACTTC.

This clone showed up just a few times. The J gene is TRBJ1-1, the V gene TRBV29-1; 7 nucleotides line up with TRBD1. V dropped 5 bases and J dropped 2; count of bases not matched to a gene: 2. This CDR3 region has 12 residues. The germline gives CDR1 SQVTM, CDR2 ANQGSEA. The DNA of the CDR3 is TGCAGCGTTCGGGACAGTAACACTGAAGCTTTCTTT. This translates into CSVRDSNTEAFF.

The chain employs TRBV2 and TRBJ2-3; no definite D call. CDR1 SNHLY and CDR2 FYNNEI come from the germline V gene. This CDR3 is 14 amino acids long. Trimming stripped 6 bases from V and 2 bases from J, with 12 bases between. In DNA form, the CDR3 reads TGTGCCAGCAGCGACCGGAGACTCACAGATACGCAGTATTTT. It specifies CASSDRRLTDTQYF.

The gene calls are TRBV30 and TRBJ2-7, with TRBD2 as a possible D gene (5 bases). The germline gives CDR1 GTSNPN, CDR2 SVGIG (reference sequence). The CDR3 spans 12 residues. Between the trimmed V and J ends, which lost 2 bases and 3 bases, there was a span of 8 bases. CDR3 nucleotides: TGTGCCTGGAGTCAAGGGAGCTACGAGCAGTACTTC. As protein: CAWSQGSYEQYF.

This clone was counted a single time. The V and J genes are TRBV7-9 and TRBJ1-3; D remains ambiguous. In germline, CDR1 is SEHNR, CDR2 FQNEAQ (reference sequence). The CDR3 is made up of 14 amino acids. Trimming took 4 bases from V and 1 from J, leaving 8 bases between them. The CDR3 sequence is CASSSFLSGNTIYF. CDR3 nucleotides: TGTGCCAGCAGCTCGTTTCTTTCTGGAAACACCATATATTTT.

This clone was recorded only once. The V call is TRBV7-9, the J call TRBJ2-7; D perhaps matches TRBD2 (6 bases). CDR1 and CDR2 (germline): SEHNR, FQNEAQ (reference sequence). The germline V and J ends were trimmed by 3 bases and 6 bases, with 12 bases remaining between them. The CDR3 has 13 residues. The CDR3 spells CASSFRLVREQYF. In DNA, the CDR3 is TGTGCCAGCAGCTTCAGACTAGTCCGCGAGCAGTACTTC. Supplemented by reference TRBV7-9 and TRBJ2-7, the full variable domain reads DTGVSQNPRHKITKRGQNVTFRCDPISEHNRLYWYRQTLGQGPEFLTYFQNEAQLEKSRLLSDRFSAERPKGSFSTLEIQRTEQGDSAMYLCASSFRLVREQYFGPGTRLTVT.

The chain employs TRBV6-5 and TRBJ2-1; D gene uncertain. From germline, CDR1 is MNHEY and CDR2 SVGAGI. The CDR3 totals 13 residues. V dropped 0 bases and J dropped 3 bases, with 3 bases sitting between them. The CDR3 DNA follows: TGTGCCAGCAGTTACTCCAGCTACAATGAGCAGTTCTTC. This encodes CASSYSSYNEQFF.